This TCR beta chain was found in a study of blood T cells in healthy people across ages. Next came a second PCR, run for about 6 to 11 cycles, which used a sample-barcoded 5' primer along with a J-beta primer mix. TCRdb ran MiXCR on the 5' RACE reads and lists one entry per CDR3 protein. The sample consists of hundreds of thousands of distinct CDR3 sequences, over 40% of them appearing once. The length of the CDR3 is 11 residues. V shed 3 bases and J shed 13 bases, with 12 bases lying between them. Germline V gene lookup returns CDR1 SGHTA and CDR2 FQGNSA. This clonotype showed up just a few times. V is TRBV7-2 and J is TRBJ2-5, with D unresolved. The clonotype was recovered from a man of 80 years or more in good health. The sample consisted of blood. The DNA for the CDR3 is TGTGCCAGCAGCTTCTTAGGTCGGTCGTACTTC. This codes for CASSFLGRSYF.